This T cell receptor (beta chain) was retrieved from a study of blood T cell repertoires in COVID-19. Between the trimmed V and J ends, which lost 6 bases and 2 bases, there was a span of 13 bases. The CDR3 runs 14 residues. Germline CDR1 reads SNHLY; CDR2 reads FYNNEI. Repertoires were generated with immunoSEQ multiplex PCR, while TCRdb's copy carries only in-frame clones and drops some. The sample yields some 100,000 clones, 70% to 90% seen once. The chain recombines TRBV2 with TRBJ2-5, with a weak D call TRBD2 (6 bases). The sequence was collected from a woman aged 55 to 70 with acute or convalescent COVID-19. Material for sequencing was peripheral blood. For the CDR3, the DNA is TGTGCCAGCAGGTCAACGGGACTTCAAGAGACCCAGTACTTC. It codes for CASRSTGLQETQYF.